The 18 T cell receptor beta chains below were found in one sample sequenced in a study of sequential checkpoint blockade in melanoma. The repertoire was sequenced with immunoSEQ multiplex PCR; TCRdb's copy has only in-frame clones and lacks some. The sample yields around 12,000 clones, approximately 69% seen once. Treatment: randomized to nivolumab then ipilimumab (arm A) or the reverse (arm B). Sequences were derived from CD8+ T cells sorted from blood (inferred from file names), sampled from a patient given nivolumab and ipilimumab in sequence. The source of these receptors is a human donor with melanoma.

The V and J genes are TRBV13 and TRBJ2-7, with TRBD2 identical over 7 bases. Germline CDR1 PRHDT, CDR2 FYEKMQ (reference sequence). The CDR3 sequence is 12 residues long. The V gene end was trimmed by 5 bases and the J gene end by 11 bases; junction bases not matched to a gene: 9. The CDR3 bases are TGTGCCAGCAGCGACCCGGGGAGCGGGAAGTACTTC. This translates into CASSDPGSGKYF.

Note on this clone: A junction boundary mismatches the germline segment, possibly from a read error. The chain combines TRBV25-1 with TRBJ2-1; TRBD2 is a possible D gene (6 bases). The germline V gene encodes CDR1 MGHDK and CDR2 SYGVNS. The CDR3 runs 13 residues. CDR3 protein: CVSSESWAGKQFF. CDR3 nucleotides: TGTGTCAGCAGTGAATCGTGGGCGGGAAAGCAGTTCTTC. The whole variable domain, remainder taken from reference TRBV25-1 and TRBJ2-1, is EADIYQTPRYLVIGTGKKITLECSQTMGHDKMYWYQQDPGMELHLIHYSYGVNSTEKGDLSSESTVSRIRTEHFPLTLESARPSHTSQYLCVSSESWAGKQFFGPGTRLTVL.

This rearrangement joins TRBV5-4 to TRBJ2-1, with 13 bases lining up with TRBD2. The CDR3 has 17 amino acids. Trimming cost V 1 base and J 3 bases; bases outside gene matches: 4. In germline, CDR1 is SGHNT, CDR2 YYREEE (reference sequence). CDR3 nucleotides: TGTGCCAGCAGCTTGTTACTAGCGGGGGGGTACTACAATGAGCAGTTCTTC. This encodes CASSLLLAGGYYNEQFF.

The chain recombines TRBV9 with TRBJ2-1, with TRBD2 as a possible D gene (5 bases). Trimming took 3 bases from V and 6 from J, leaving 13 bases between them. In germline, CDR1 is SGDLS, CDR2 YYNGEE. The CDR3 contains 14 residues. The DNA for the CDR3 is TGTGCCAGCAGCGCCCGAAGAGGGTTCAATGAGCAGTTCTTC. Translating it yields CASSARRGFNEQFF.

This clone was counted once. This chain connects TRBV4-2 to TRBJ1-1, with D maybe TRBD1 (5 bases). Germline CDR1 and CDR2: LGHNA and YNFKEQ. The CDR3 contains 14 residues. With 1 base removed from V and 0 bases from J, the gap between germline ends came to 6 bases. The CDR3 spells CASSQVRVNTEAFF. In DNA form, the CDR3 reads TGTGCCAGCAGCCAAGTCAGGGTGAACACTGAAGCTTTCTTT.

The chain uses TRBV27 and TRBJ1-1; 7 nucleotides align to TRBD1. The junction had 7 bases not matched to a gene; V was cut back by 8 bases and J by 1 base. Germline-derived CDR1 and CDR2 are MNHEY and SMNVEV (reference sequence). The CDR3 consists of 14 residues. This CDR3 is CASGPGTENTEAFF. The CDR3 DNA reads TGTGCCAGCGGCCCCGGGACAGAGAACACTGAAGCTTTCTTT.

The genes are TRBV7-8 and TRBJ2-7; D uncertain. Per the germline V gene, CDR1 is SGHVS and CDR2 is FQNEAQ. Trimming shortened V by 8 bases and J by 6 bases, and 14 bases separated the two germline ends. This CDR3 comprises 12 residues. DNA for the CDR3: TGTGCCAGCGGAGAGATCATGGGCGAGCAGTACTTC. It codes for CASGEIMGEQYF. The full variable domain, completed using reference TRBV7-8 and TRBJ2-7, is GAGVSQSPRYKVAKRGQDVALRCDPISGHVSLFWYQQALGQGPEFLTYFQNEAQLDKSGLPSDRFFAERPEGSVSTLKIQRTQQEDSAVYLCASGEIMGEQYFGPGTRLTVT.

This clone was seen more than once but under ten times. The chain combines TRBV5-6 with TRBJ1-1; unclear D gene. Germline lookup yields CDR1 SGHDT and CDR2 YYEEEE. V was cut by 1 base and J by 1 base, with 8 bases left in between. This CDR3 contains 14 residues. The CDR3 region is CASSLFAGNTEAFF. The DNA for the CDR3 is TGTGCCAGCAGCTTGTTTGCGGGGAACACTGAAGCTTTCTTT.

The rearrangement links TRBV6-1 to TRBJ2-7; no firm D call. Germline CDR1 and CDR2: MNHNS and SASEGT. The CDR3 is 13 residues long. V shed 1 base and J shed 4 bases, with 8 bases lying between them. In nucleotides, the CDR3 is TGTGCCAGCAGTGAAGGTAACAGATACGAGCAGTACGTC. Its translation: CASSEGNRYEQYV.

The chain combines TRBV7-9 with TRBJ2-7; weak D call: TRBD1 (6 bases). The CDR3 extends over 19 amino acids. V was trimmed by 3 bases and J by 5 bases, leaving 29 bases between them. Per germline, CDR1 SEHNR and CDR2 FQNEAQ (reference sequence). The CDR3 coding sequence is TGTGCCAGCAGCTTCCGCCTCAAGACGGACAGAGGGTCTGGGAACGAGCAGTACTTC. This translates into CASSFRLKTDRGSGNEQYF.

This clone was found a few times. Germline is not matched at one junction end, which may reflect a read error. The sample holds other DNA sequences that translate to the same CDR3. The chain couples TRBV4-3 to TRBJ1-6; D is undetermined. In germline, CDR1 is LGHNA, CDR2 YSLEER. This CDR3 is built from 15 residues. CDR3 residues: CASSQDRGRDSPLHF. CDR3 bases: TGCGCCAGCAGCCAAGATCGGGGTCGGGATTCCCCCCTCCACTTT.

As regards this clone: Compared with germline, one end of the junction differs, possibly owing to a read error. J is TRBJ2-5 and V is TRBV7-7; 8 nucleotides agree with TRBD1. CDR3 size: 15 residues. In germline, CDR1 is SSHAT, CDR2 FNYEAQ (reference sequence). CDR3 coding DNA: TGTGCTAGCAAGAAGACAGGGGTCCTCCAAGAGACCCAGTACTTC. Its translation is CASKKTGVLQETQYF. Filled out from reference TRBV7-7 and TRBJ2-5, the complete variable domain reads GAGVSQSPRYKVTKRGQDVTLRCDPISSHATLYWYQQALGQGPEFLTYFNYEAQPDKSGLPSDRFSAERPEGSISTLTIQRTEQRDSAMYRCASKKTGVLQETQYFGPGTRLLVL.

The rearrangement joins TRBV6-5 to TRBJ2-5, with D possibly matching TRBD1 (5 bases). Trimming pared 2 bases from V and 4 bases from J, leaving 17 bases between. There are 16 residues in the CDR3. The germline V gene has CDR1 MNHEY and CDR2 SVGAGI. This chain's CDR3 is CASSYHQPYRRETQYF. Here the CDR3 DNA reads TGTGCCAGCAGTTACCACCAACCGTACAGGAGAGAGACCCAGTACTTC.

CDR3 residues: CASSLEVVPEQFF. In nucleotides, the CDR3 is TGTGCCAGCAGCTTAGAGGTAGTGCCTGAGCAGTTCTTC. The chain recombines TRBV11-2 with TRBJ2-1, with D unresolved. The germline V gene encodes CDR1 SGHAT and CDR2 FQNNGV. The V gene lost 0 bases and the J gene lost 9 bases, with 9 bases spanning the gap. CDR3 length: 13 amino acids.

This clone has just a few counts. The chain is built from TRBV5-6 and TRBJ1-5; 7 nucleotides agree with TRBD1. CDR1 and CDR2 (germline): SGHDT, YYEEEE. This CDR3 has 12 residues. The V segment lost 4 bases and the J segment 10 bases; nucleotides outside the gene matches: 5. The CDR3 reads CASSIRQGPQHF. In DNA form, the CDR3 reads TGTGCCAGCAGCATCCGACAGGGCCCCCAGCATTTT.

The V call is TRBV11-2, the J call TRBJ2-7; 10 bases line up with TRBD2. Germline V gene sequence: CDR1 SGHAT, CDR2 FQNNGV. V trimming: 5 bases; J trimming: 0 bases; junction bases outside the gene matches: 4. The CDR3 is made up of 15 amino acids. The CDR3 region is CASSPGLAFSYEQYF. CDR3 coding DNA: TGTGCCAGCAGCCCGGGACTAGCGTTCTCCTACGAGCAGTACTTC.

This clone appeared once. The rearrangement uses TRBV9 and TRBJ2-6; no clear D. Per germline, CDR1 SGDLS and CDR2 YYNGEE. V was clipped by 0 bases and J by 2 bases, with 6 bases between them. There are 15 residues in the CDR3. CDR3 residues: CASSVGAPGANVLTF. The CDR3 bases are TGTGCCAGCAGCGTAGGGGCCCCTGGGGCCAACGTCCTGACTTTC.

V gene TRBV5-1 combines with J gene TRBJ1-3, with 8 bases matching TRBD1. CDR3 length: 15 amino acids. V lost 4 bases to trimming and J lost 3 bases; unmatched junction nucleotides: 6. Germline-derived CDR1 and CDR2 are SGHRS and YFSETQ. The CDR3 here is CASSTGTGRGNTIYF. The CDR3 DNA sequence: TGCGCCAGCAGCACCGGGACAGGTCGTGGAAACACCATATATTTT.